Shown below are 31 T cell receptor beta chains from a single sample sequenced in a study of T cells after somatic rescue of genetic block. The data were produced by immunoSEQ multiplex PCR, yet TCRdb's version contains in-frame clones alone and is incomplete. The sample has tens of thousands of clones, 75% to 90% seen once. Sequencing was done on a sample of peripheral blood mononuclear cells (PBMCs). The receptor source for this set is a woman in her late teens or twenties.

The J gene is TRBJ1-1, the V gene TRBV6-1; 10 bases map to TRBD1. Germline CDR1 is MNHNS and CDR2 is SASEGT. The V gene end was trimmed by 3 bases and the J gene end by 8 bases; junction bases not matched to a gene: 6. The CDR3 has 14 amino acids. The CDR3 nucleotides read TGTGCCAGCAGTGAGCCGACAGGGGGCTTGGAAGCTTTCTTT. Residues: CASSEPTGGLEAFF.

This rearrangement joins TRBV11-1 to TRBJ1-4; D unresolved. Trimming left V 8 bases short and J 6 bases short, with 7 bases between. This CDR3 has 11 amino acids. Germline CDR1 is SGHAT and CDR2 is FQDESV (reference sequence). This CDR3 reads CASASDEKLFF. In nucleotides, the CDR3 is TGTGCCAGCGCCTCTGATGAAAAACTGTTTTTT. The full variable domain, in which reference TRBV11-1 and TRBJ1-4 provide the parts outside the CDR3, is EAEVAQSPRYKITEKSQAVAFWCDPISGHATLYWYRQILGQGPELLVQFQDESVVDDSQLPKDRFSAERLKGVDSTLKIQPAELGDSAMYLCASASDEKLFFGSGTQLSVL.

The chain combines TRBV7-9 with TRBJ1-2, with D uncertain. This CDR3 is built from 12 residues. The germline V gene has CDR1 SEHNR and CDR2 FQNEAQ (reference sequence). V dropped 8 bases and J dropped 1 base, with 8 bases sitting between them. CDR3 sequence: CASEADNYGYTF. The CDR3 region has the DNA TGTGCCAGCGAGGCAGATAACTATGGCTACACCTTC.

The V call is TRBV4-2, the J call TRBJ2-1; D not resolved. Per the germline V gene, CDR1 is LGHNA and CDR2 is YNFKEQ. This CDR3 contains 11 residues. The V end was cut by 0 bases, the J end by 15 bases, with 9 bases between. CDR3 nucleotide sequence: TGTGCCAGCAGCCAAGAGGCAAAGTGGTTCTTC. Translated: CASSQEAKWFF.

CDR3 sequence (DNA): TGTGCCATCAGCCCTGGACAGGTTGGCCTAGGTGAAAAACTGTTTTTT. Residues: CAISPGQVGLGEKLFF. The chain recombines TRBV10-3 with TRBJ1-4; TRBD1 aligns across 7 bases. This CDR3 comprises 16 residues. Germline lookup yields CDR1 ENHRY and CDR2 SYGVKD. Trimming cost V 6 bases and J 7 bases; bases outside gene matches: 14.

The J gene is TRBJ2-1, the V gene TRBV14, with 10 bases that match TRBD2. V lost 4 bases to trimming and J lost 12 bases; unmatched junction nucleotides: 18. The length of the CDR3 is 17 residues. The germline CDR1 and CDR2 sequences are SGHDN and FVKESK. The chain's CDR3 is CASSLPRGAPSGGRQFF. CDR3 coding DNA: TGTGCCAGCAGCCTCCCCCGGGGGGCGCCTAGCGGGGGACGGCAGTTCTTC.

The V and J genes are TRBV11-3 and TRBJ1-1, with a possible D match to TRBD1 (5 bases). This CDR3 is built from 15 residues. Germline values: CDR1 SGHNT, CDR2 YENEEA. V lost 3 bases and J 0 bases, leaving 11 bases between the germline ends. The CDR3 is CASSFTGTVNTEAFF. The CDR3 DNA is TGTGCCAGCAGCTTCACCGGGACGGTGAACACTGAAGCTTTCTTT.

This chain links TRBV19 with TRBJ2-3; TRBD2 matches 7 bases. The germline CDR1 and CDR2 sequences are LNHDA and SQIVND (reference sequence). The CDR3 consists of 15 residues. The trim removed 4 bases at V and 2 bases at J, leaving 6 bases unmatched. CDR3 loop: CASSRTGTITDTQYF. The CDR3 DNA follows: TGTGCCAGTAGTAGAACCGGGACTATCACAGATACGCAGTATTTT. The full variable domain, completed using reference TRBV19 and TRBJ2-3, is DGGITQSPKYLFRKEGQNVTLSCEQNLNHDAMYWYRQDPGQGLRLIYYSQIVNDFQKGDIAEGYSVSREKKESFPLTVTSAQKNPTAFYLCASSRTGTITDTQYFGPGTRLTVL.

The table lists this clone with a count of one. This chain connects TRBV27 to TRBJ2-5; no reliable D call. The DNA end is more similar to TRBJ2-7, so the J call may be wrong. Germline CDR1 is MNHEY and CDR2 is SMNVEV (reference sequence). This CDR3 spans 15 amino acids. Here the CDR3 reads CASSLFPGVNYEQYF. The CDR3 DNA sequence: TGTGCCAGCAGTTTATTTCCGGGCGTTAATTACGAGCAGTACTTC.

The CDR3 nucleotides read TGTGCCAGCAGTTTATCTAAGGCAGGGACACCCCAGTTCTTC. Amino acids: CASSLSKAGTPQFF. V is TRBV27 and J is TRBJ2-1; perhaps TRBD1 as D (6 bases). Trimming stripped 0 bases from V and 13 bases from J, with 16 bases between. This CDR3 contains 14 residues. Germline CDR1 and CDR2: MNHEY and SMNVEV (reference sequence).

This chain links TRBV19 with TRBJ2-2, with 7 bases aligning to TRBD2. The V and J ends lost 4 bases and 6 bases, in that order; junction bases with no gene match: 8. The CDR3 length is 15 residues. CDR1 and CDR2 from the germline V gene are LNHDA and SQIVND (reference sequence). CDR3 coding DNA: TGTGCCAGTAGTACAAAGCGGACTAGTCCCGGGGAGCTGTTTTTT. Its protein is CASSTKRTSPGELFF.

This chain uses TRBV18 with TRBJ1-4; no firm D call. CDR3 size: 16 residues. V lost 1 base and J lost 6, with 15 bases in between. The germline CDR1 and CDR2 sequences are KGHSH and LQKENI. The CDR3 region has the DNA TGTGCCAGCTCACCACTTGAAGGGAAAGCAGATGAAAAACTGTTTTTT. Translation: CASSPLEGKADEKLFF.

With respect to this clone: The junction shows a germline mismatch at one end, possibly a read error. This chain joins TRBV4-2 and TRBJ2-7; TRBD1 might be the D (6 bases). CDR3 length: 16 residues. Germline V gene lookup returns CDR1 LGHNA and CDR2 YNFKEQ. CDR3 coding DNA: TGTGCCAGCAGCGAAGACGAGGGACAACCCTCCTACGAGCAGTACTTC. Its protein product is CASSEDEGQPSYEQYF.

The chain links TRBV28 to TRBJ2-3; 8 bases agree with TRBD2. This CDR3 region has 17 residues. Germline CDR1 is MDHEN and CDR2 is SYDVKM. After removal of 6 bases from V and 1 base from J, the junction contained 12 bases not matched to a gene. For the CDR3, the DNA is TGTGCCAGCAGAACAAGGCGGTTGCGGGAGGGCACAGATACGCAGTATTTT. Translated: CASRTRRLREGTDTQYF. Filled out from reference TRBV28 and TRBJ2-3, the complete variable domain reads DVKVTQSSRYLVKRTGEKVFLECVQDMDHENMFWYRQDPGLGLRLIYFSYDVKMKEKGDIPEGYSVSREKKERFSLILESASTNQTSMYLCASRTRRLREGTDTQYFGPGTRLTVL.

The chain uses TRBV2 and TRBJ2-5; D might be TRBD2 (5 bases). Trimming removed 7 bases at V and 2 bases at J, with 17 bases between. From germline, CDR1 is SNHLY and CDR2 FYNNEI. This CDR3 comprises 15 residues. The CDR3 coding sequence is TGTGCCAGCAAGGGTCTAGTCGGGGAGCAAGAGACCCAGTACTTC. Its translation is CASKGLVGEQETQYF.

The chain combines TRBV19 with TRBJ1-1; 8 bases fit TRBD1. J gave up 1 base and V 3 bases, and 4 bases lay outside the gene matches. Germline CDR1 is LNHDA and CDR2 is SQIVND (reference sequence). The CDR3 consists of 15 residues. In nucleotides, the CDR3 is TGTGCCAGTAGTATGGCAACAGGGGGGAACACTGAAGCTTTCTTT. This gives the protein CASSMATGGNTEAFF. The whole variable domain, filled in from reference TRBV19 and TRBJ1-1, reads DGGITQSPKYLFRKEGQNVTLSCEQNLNHDAMYWYRQDPGQGLRLIYYSQIVNDFQKGDIAEGYSVSREKKESFPLTVTSAQKNPTAFYLCASSMATGGNTEAFFGQGTRLTVV.

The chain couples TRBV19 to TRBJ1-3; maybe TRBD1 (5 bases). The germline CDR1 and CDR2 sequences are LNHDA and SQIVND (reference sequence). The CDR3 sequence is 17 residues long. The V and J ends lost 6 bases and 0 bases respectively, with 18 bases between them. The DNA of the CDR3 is TGTGCCAGTAGGACGGCACCACGAGGGGACTCTGGAAACACCATATATTTT. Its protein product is CASRTAPRGDSGNTIYF.

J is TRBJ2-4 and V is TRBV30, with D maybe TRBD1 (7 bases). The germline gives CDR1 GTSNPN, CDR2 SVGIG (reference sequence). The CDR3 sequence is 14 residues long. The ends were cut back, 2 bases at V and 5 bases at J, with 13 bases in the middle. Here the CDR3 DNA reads TGTGCCTGGAGTAGACAGGGAGGCCAAAACATTCAGTACTTC. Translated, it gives CAWSRQGGQNIQYF.

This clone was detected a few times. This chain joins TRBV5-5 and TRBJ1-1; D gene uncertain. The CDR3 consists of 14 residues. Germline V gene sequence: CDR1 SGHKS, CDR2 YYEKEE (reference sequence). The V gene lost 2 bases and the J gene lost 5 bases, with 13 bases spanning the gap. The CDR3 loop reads CASSFPGQQTEAFF. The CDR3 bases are TGTGCCAGCAGCTTTCCGGGCCAGCAGACTGAAGCTTTCTTT.

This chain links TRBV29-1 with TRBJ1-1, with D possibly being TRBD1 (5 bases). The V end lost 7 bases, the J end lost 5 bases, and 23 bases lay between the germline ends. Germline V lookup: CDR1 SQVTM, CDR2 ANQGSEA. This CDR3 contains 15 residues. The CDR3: CSAKSGHNSGTEAFF. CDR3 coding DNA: TGCAGCGCGAAAAGTGGACACAACTCGGGAACTGAAGCTTTCTTT. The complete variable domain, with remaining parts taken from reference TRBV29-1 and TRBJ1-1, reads SAVISQKPSRDICQRGTSLTIQCQVDSQVTMMFWYRQQPGQSLTLIATANQGSEATYESGFVIDKFPISRPNLTFSTLTVSNMSPEDSSIYLCSAKSGHNSGTEAFFGQGTRLTVV.

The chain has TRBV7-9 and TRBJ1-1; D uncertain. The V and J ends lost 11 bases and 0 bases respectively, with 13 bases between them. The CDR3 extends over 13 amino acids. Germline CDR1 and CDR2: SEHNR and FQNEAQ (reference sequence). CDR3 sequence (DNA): TGTGCCGGGAAGGAACTCTTGAACACTGAAGCTTTCTTT. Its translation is CAGKELLNTEAFF.

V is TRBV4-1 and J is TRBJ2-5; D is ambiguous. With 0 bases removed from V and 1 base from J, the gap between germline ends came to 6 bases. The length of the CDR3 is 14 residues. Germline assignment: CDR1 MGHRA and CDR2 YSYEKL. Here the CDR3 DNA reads TGCGCCAGCAGCCAAGATCCGAGCCAAGAGACCCAGTACTTC. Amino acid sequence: CASSQDPSQETQYF.

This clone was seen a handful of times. The CDR3 coding sequence is TGTGCCAGCAGTTTAAATTTGGGGAATGAGCAGTTCTTC. Protein: CASSLNLGNEQFF. V and J are TRBV27 and TRBJ2-1; unclear D gene. Germline V gene lookup returns CDR1 MNHEY and CDR2 SMNVEV (reference sequence). V dropped 2 bases and J dropped 7 bases, with 9 bases sitting between them. This CDR3 is built from 13 residues.

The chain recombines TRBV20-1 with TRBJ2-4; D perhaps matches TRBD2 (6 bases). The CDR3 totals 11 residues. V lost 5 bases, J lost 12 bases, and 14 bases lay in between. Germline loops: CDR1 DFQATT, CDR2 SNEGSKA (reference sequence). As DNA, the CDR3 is TGCAGTGCTGGTACCCGGAGGGATCAGTACTTC. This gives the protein CSAGTRRDQYF.

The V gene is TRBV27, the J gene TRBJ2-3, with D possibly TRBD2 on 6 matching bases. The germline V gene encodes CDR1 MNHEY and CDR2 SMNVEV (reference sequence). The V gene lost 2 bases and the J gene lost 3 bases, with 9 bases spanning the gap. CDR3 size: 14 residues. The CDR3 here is CASSLGRGTDTQYF. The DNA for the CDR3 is TGTGCCAGCAGTTTAGGCCGGGGGACAGATACGCAGTATTTT.

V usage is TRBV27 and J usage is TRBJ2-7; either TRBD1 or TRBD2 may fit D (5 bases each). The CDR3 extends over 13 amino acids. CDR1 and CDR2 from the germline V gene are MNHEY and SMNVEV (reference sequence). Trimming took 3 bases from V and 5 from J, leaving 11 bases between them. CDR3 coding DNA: TGTGCCAGCAGTTTTGTGGGGGACCACGAGCAGTACTTC. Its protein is CASSFVGDHEQYF.

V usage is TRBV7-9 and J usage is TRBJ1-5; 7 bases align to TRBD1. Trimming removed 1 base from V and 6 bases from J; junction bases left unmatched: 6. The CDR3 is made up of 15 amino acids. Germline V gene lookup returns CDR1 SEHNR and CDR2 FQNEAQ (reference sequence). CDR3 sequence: CASSLGQGQAQPQHF. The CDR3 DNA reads TGTGCCAGCAGCTTAGGACAGGGTCAGGCTCAGCCCCAGCATTTT.

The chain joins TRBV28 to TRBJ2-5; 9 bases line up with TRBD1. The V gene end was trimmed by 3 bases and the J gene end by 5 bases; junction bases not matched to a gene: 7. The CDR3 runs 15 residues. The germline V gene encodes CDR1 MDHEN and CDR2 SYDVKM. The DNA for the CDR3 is TGTGCCAGCAGTTTTCCACAGGGGGCTGTTGAGACCCAGTACTTC. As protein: CASSFPQGAVETQYF.

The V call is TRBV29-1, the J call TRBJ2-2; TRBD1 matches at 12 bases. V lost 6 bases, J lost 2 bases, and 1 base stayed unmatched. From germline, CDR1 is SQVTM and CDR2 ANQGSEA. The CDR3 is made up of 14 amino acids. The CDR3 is CSVGTGGNTGELFF. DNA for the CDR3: TGCAGCGTGGGGACAGGGGGCAACACCGGGGAGCTGTTTTTT.

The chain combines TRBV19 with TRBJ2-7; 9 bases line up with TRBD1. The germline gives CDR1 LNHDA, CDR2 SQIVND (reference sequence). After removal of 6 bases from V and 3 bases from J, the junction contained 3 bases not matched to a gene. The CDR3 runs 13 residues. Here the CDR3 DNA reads TGTGCCAGTAGCGGACAGGGGAACTACGAGCAGTACTTC. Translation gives CASSGQGNYEQYF.

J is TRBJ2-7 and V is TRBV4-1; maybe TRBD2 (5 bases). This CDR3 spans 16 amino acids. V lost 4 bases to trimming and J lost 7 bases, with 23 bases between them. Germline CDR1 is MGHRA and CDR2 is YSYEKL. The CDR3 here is CASSPTFRGLIEEQYF. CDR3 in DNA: TGCGCCAGCAGCCCAACCTTCCGGGGTCTGATTGAGGAGCAGTACTTC.